What follows are 30 T cell receptor beta chains derived from one specimen sequenced in a study of blood T cell repertoires in COVID-19. Some clones are missing from TCRdb's copy, which holds only in-frame ones; the method was immunoSEQ multiplex PCR. The sample has 450,000 to 500,000 clones, 70% to 90% seen once; the top ten hold around 7.9%. The sequenced sample consisted of PBMCs or T cells enriched from blood (not recorded which). Receptor source: a woman aged 55-75 years who had recovered from COVID-19.

This clone was seen only once. The chain carries TRBV6-6 and TRBJ2-1, with a possible D match to TRBD2 (6 bases). Deletions cut 11 bases from V and 3 bases from J, with 17 bases between. This CDR3 is built from 14 residues. CDR1 and CDR2 (germline): MNHNY, SVGAGI (reference sequence). This CDR3 reads CAARRGGDYNEQFF. Here the CDR3 DNA reads TGTGCCGCCCGGCGTGGCGGGGACTACAATGAGCAGTTCTTC.

This chain links TRBV10-3 with TRBJ2-3; 8 bases are shared with TRBD2. CDR3 length equals 15 residues. The V gene's germline CDR1 is ENHRY and CDR2 SYGVKD. The J segment lost 0 bases and the V segment lost 9 bases, leaving 8 bases of the junction unmatched. CDR3 protein: CAIQPTSVSTDTQYF. In DNA form, the CDR3 reads TGTGCCATTCAGCCGACTAGCGTTAGCACAGATACGCAGTATTTT.

The genes are TRBV30 and TRBJ1-6, with a tentative D call TRBD1 (5 bases). V dropped 5 bases and J dropped 7 bases, with 9 bases sitting between them. Germline V gene lookup returns CDR1 GTSNPN and CDR2 SVGIG (reference sequence). This CDR3 spans 12 amino acids. This CDR3 reads CAWGQPNSPLHF. The CDR3 bases are TGTGCCTGGGGACAACCCAATTCACCCCTCCACTTT.

The V and J genes are TRBV13 and TRBJ1-4; D gene uncertain. CDR1 PRHDT and CDR2 FYEKMQ come from the germline V gene (reference sequence). The CDR3 has 14 residues. V lost 4 bases, J lost 7 bases, and 13 bases lay in between. CDR3 amino acids: CASSSRGFGEKLFF. The CDR3 bases are TGTGCCAGCAGCTCGAGAGGATTTGGTGAAAAACTGTTTTTT.

The chain employs TRBV30 and TRBJ1-3; possibly TRBD1 for D (6 bases). The germline V gene encodes CDR1 GTSNPN and CDR2 SVGIG (reference sequence). V lost 5 bases to trimming and J lost 1 base, with 9 bases between them. This CDR3 is 13 amino acids long. This CDR3 is CAWATGSGNTIYF. The CDR3 DNA reads TGTGCCTGGGCAACAGGGTCTGGAAACACCATATATTTT.

V and J are TRBV10-3 and TRBJ1-2, with a tentative D call TRBD1 (5 bases). The germline V gene has CDR1 ENHRY and CDR2 SYGVKD. The V gene lost 3 bases and the J gene lost 9 bases, with 11 bases spanning the gap. The CDR3 length is 12 residues. Here the CDR3 reads CAISDGGGSYTF. DNA of the CDR3: TGTGCCATCAGTGACGGGGGAGGTAGCTACACCTTC.

The chain recombines TRBV6-6 with TRBJ1-2, with 9 bases aligning to TRBD1. Germline loops: CDR1 MNHNY, CDR2 SVGAGI (reference sequence). V dropped 7 bases and J dropped 6; count of bases not matched to a gene: 12. This CDR3 contains 15 residues. CDR3: CASTVPQDRGDGYTF. The CDR3 DNA reads TGTGCCAGCACCGTTCCCCAGGACAGGGGCGATGGCTACACCTTC.

The CDR3 DNA sequence: TGTGCCAGCAGTGGAAGCAGGGGGGAAAATCAGCCCCAGCATTTT. Its protein is CASSGSRGENQPQHF. V and J are TRBV25-1 and TRBJ1-5; 7 bases line up with TRBD1. The V and J ends lost 4 bases and 4 bases, in that order; junction bases with no gene match: 7. This CDR3 is 15 amino acids long. Germline-derived CDR1 and CDR2 are MGHDK and SYGVNS. Supplemented by reference TRBV25-1 and TRBJ1-5, the full variable domain reads EADIYQTPRYLVIGTGKKITLECSQTMGHDKMYWYQQDPGMELHLIHYSYGVNSTEKGDLSSESTVSRIRTEHFPLTLESARPSHTSQYLCASSGSRGENQPQHFGDGTRLSIL.

This chain uses TRBV10-1 with TRBJ2-1; 13 nucleotides agree with TRBD2. Germline trimming cut 5 bases from V and 6 bases from J; bases unmatched to any gene: 4. CDR1 and CDR2 (germline): WNHNN, SYGVQD (reference sequence). This CDR3 comprises 15 residues. The CDR3 DNA is TGCGCCAGCAGTATTGGACTAGCGGGGGCCAATGAGCAGTTCTTC. It codes for CASSIGLAGANEQFF.

This clone occurred once. V usage is TRBV7-2 and J usage is TRBJ1-6, with D possibly matching TRBD1 (6 bases). This CDR3 contains 15 residues. Per the germline V gene, CDR1 is SGHTA and CDR2 is FQGNSA. Trimming cost V 5 bases and J 5 bases, with 13 bases left between them. In DNA form, the CDR3 reads TGTGCCAGCAGCCCAACAGGGCTGAATAATTCACCCCTCCACTTT. This sequence encodes CASSPTGLNNSPLHF. Based on the CDR3 plus reference TRBV7-2 and TRBJ1-6, the full variable domain is GAGVSQSPSNKVTEKGKDVELRCDPISGHTALYWYRQSLGQGLEFLIYFQGNSAPDKSGLPSDRFSAERTGGSVSTLTIQRTQQEDSAVYLCASSPTGLNNSPLHFGNGTRLTVT.

The rearrangement joins TRBV3-1 (or the pseudogene TRBV3-2) to TRBJ2-1, with D possibly matching TRBD2 (6 bases). The CDR3 extends over 17 amino acids. CDR1 LGHDT and CDR2 YNNKEL come from the germline V gene (reference sequence). Trimming took 0 bases from V and 3 from J, leaving 15 bases between them. Here the CDR3 reads CASSQDLGLPLYNEQFF. As DNA, the CDR3 is TGTGCCAGCAGCCAAGATCTCGGACTACCCCTCTACAATGAGCAGTTCTTC.

Written as DNA, the CDR3 is TGTGCCACCAGTTCATCCTACGAGCAGTACTTC. Translating gives CATSSSYEQYF. The chain employs TRBV15 and TRBJ2-7; D uncertain. This CDR3 comprises 11 residues. Per germline, CDR1 LNHNV and CDR2 YYDKDF (reference sequence). V lost 6 bases and J lost 1, with 4 bases in between.

The V call is TRBV7-2, the J call TRBJ1-1; D is possibly TRBD1 (5 bases). This CDR3 has 15 residues. Germline V gene lookup returns CDR1 SGHTA and CDR2 FQGNSA. V shed 6 bases and J shed 0 bases, with 14 bases lying between them. CDR3 residues: CASRSDGGMNTEAFF. Here the CDR3 DNA reads TGTGCCAGCAGATCCGACGGGGGAATGAACACTGAAGCTTTCTTT.

The CDR3 DNA follows: TGTGCCAGCCCATACAAAAGGGAGGTTGAAGCTTTCTTT. It specifies CASPYKREVEAFF. The chain joins TRBV6-6 to TRBJ1-1; D remains ambiguous. CDR1 and CDR2 from the germline V gene are MNHNY and SVGAGI (reference sequence). This CDR3 comprises 13 residues. Trimming took off 8 bases at V and 7 bases at J, with 17 bases between the two ends.

About this clone itself: In the same sample, other DNA sequences code for this CDR3. The rearrangement joins TRBV27 to TRBJ1-5; no clear D gene. This CDR3 contains 14 residues. Germline V gene data show CDR1 as MNHEY and CDR2 as SMNVEV (reference sequence). Trimming cost V 2 bases and J 4 bases, with 9 bases left between them. The CDR3 is CASSLTRGNQPQHF. CDR3 nucleotide sequence: TGTGCCAGCAGTTTAACCCGGGGAAATCAGCCCCAGCATTTT.

The V and J genes are TRBV30 and TRBJ1-4; D is uncertain. Germline CDR1 reads GTSNPN; CDR2 reads SVGIG (reference sequence). Between the trimmed V and J ends, which lost 1 base and 8 bases, there was a span of 17 bases. The CDR3 covers 15 residues. The DNA of the CDR3 is TGTGCCTGGAGTGCCCCCGGAGGGCTTCGGGAAAAACTGTTTTTT. Its protein product is CAWSAPGGLREKLFF.

The V call is TRBV7-2, the J call TRBJ2-5; possibly TRBD1 for D (5 bases). V lost 6 bases and J lost 5, with 16 bases in between. Germline V gene sequence: CDR1 SGHTA, CDR2 FQGNSA. There are 14 residues in the CDR3. Written as DNA, the CDR3 is TGTGCCAGCAGGTCAGATTGGGGCCGGGAGACCCAGTACTTC. Translation gives CASRSDWGRETQYF.

This chain uses TRBV12-5 with TRBJ2-2, with D unclear. From germline, CDR1 is LGHNT and CDR2 FRNRAP. The CDR3 has 12 amino acids. V lost 2 bases and J 7 bases, leaving 5 bases between the germline ends. This CDR3 reads CASGLTVGELFF. The CDR3 DNA follows: TGTGCTAGTGGTTTGACAGTCGGGGAGCTGTTTTTT.

This clone was counted a single time. This sequence joins TRBV2 and TRBJ1-1; 8 bases fit TRBD1. The CDR3 runs 13 residues. Germline CDR1 reads SNHLY; CDR2 reads FYNNEI. Germline trimming cut 10 bases from V and 7 bases from J; bases unmatched to any gene: 11. The CDR3 nucleotides read TGTGCCACCGAACCGACAGGGGAAGGTGAAGCTTTCTTT. Translating gives CATEPTGEGEAFF.

This rearrangement joins TRBV7-8 to TRBJ1-1; possibly TRBD1 for D (6 bases). The ends were cut back, 5 bases at V and 4 bases at J, with 14 bases in the middle. The CDR3 length is 14 residues. Germline assignment: CDR1 SGHVS and CDR2 FQNEAQ. DNA of the CDR3: TGTGCCAGCAGCAACAGGGAAGTGGGCACTGAAGCTTTCTTT. Its protein is CASSNREVGTEAFF. Full variable domain (outside the CDR3, taken from reference TRBV7-8 and TRBJ1-1): GAGVSQSPRYKVAKRGQDVALRCDPISGHVSLFWYQQALGQGPEFLTYFQNEAQLDKSGLPSDRFFAERPEGSVSTLKIQRTQQEDSAVYLCASSNREVGTEAFFGQGTRLTVV.

The rearrangement joins TRBV3-1 (or the pseudogene TRBV3-2) to TRBJ1-1; D uncertain. This CDR3 is built from 12 residues. Germline V gives CDR1 LGHDT, CDR2 YNNKEL (reference sequence). With 4 bases removed from V and 2 bases from J, the gap between germline ends came to 5 bases. CDR3 nucleotides: TGTGCCAGCAGCCTTAGTAACACTGAAGCTTTCTTT. Translation: CASSLSNTEAFF.

A few counts support this clone. The rearrangement links TRBV27 to TRBJ2-2, with D possibly matching TRBD2 (7 bases). The CDR3 is made up of 14 amino acids. Trimming removed 4 bases at V and 6 bases at J, with 12 bases between. Germline CDR1 reads MNHEY; CDR2 reads SMNVEV (reference sequence). The CDR3 region has the DNA TGTGCCAGCAGTTCCGGGGGGCGTCCCGGGGAGCTGTTTTTT. Translation: CASSSGGRPGELFF.

As concerns this clone: Other DNA sequences in this specimen translate into the identical CDR3. The rearrangement uses TRBV19 and TRBJ1-6; no reliable D call. Trimming took 3 bases from V and 0 from J, leaving 9 bases between them. Germline V gene sequence: CDR1 LNHDA, CDR2 SQIVND (reference sequence). The CDR3 sequence is 16 residues long. CDR3 in DNA: TGTGCCAGTAGTATGAGGGAGAGCTCCTATAATTCACCCCTCCACTTT. Its protein product is CASSMRESSYNSPLHF.

V and J are TRBV11-3 and TRBJ2-7; the D is unclear. The V gene lost 5 bases and the J gene lost 6 bases, with 14 bases spanning the gap. CDR3 length: 13 amino acids. Per the germline V gene, CDR1 is SGHNT and CDR2 is YENEEA. The CDR3 region has the DNA TGTGCCAGCAGCCTTATTCCTCCAGGCGAGCAGTACTTC. Translated: CASSLIPPGEQYF.

The chain employs TRBV5-1 and TRBJ2-6; D ambiguous. Per germline, CDR1 SGHRS and CDR2 YFSETQ. V gave up 6 bases and J gave up 2 bases, with 9 bases separating them. CDR3 length equals 14 residues. The CDR3 DNA reads as TGCGCCAGCATCCCAACGGCTGGGGCCAACGTCCTGACTTTC. Translation: CASIPTAGANVLTF.

The V gene is TRBV4-1, the J gene TRBJ2-5; no clear D. Between the trimmed V and J ends, which lost 1 base and 2 bases, there was a span of 5 bases. The V gene's germline CDR1 is MGHRA and CDR2 YSYEKL. The CDR3 consists of 13 residues. CDR3 loop: CASSQGQQETQYF. Written as DNA, the CDR3 is TGCGCCAGCAGCCAAGGGCAACAAGAGACCCAGTACTTC.

The rearrangement uses TRBV24-1 and TRBJ1-2, with 10 nucleotides matching TRBD1. Germline loops: CDR1 KGHDR, CDR2 SFDVKD. The ends lost 7 bases at V and 5 bases at J; junction bases unmatched: 12. The CDR3 is made up of 16 amino acids. CDR3 in amino acids: CATRPSKDRGDYGYTF. DNA for the CDR3: TGTGCCACCAGGCCTTCAAAGGACAGGGGGGATTATGGCTACACCTTC.

The rearrangement joins TRBV1 to TRBJ2-7; the table's D call, TRBD2, has no DNA check behind it. TRBV1 is tagged as a pseudogene. The CDR3 loop spans 16 amino acids. The CDR3 is CTSSQDEPRTSYEQYF. CDR3 DNA: TGCACCAGCAGCCAAGATGAGCCACGGACTTCCTACGAGCAGTACTTC.

This rearrangement joins TRBV19 to TRBJ1-4; the D gene is possibly TRBD1 (6 bases). The V end was cut by 6 bases, the J end by 4 bases, with 15 bases between. CDR1 is LNHDA, CDR2 SQIVND, per germline (reference sequence). The CDR3 extends over 15 amino acids. The CDR3 DNA follows: TGTGCCAGTAGCCATAAGGGGGTGAGTAATGAAAAACTGTTTTTT. Protein sequence: CASSHKGVSNEKLFF.

This chain links TRBV5-1 with TRBJ2-1, with D possibly being TRBD1 (6 bases). The V end lost 5 bases, the J end lost 2 bases, and 8 bases lay between the germline ends. CDR1 and CDR2 from the germline V gene are SGHRS and YFSETQ. The CDR3 has 13 amino acids. CDR3 sequence reads: CASRGQTYNEQFF. The CDR3 nucleotides read TGCGCCAGCAGAGGACAGACCTACAATGAGCAGTTCTTC.